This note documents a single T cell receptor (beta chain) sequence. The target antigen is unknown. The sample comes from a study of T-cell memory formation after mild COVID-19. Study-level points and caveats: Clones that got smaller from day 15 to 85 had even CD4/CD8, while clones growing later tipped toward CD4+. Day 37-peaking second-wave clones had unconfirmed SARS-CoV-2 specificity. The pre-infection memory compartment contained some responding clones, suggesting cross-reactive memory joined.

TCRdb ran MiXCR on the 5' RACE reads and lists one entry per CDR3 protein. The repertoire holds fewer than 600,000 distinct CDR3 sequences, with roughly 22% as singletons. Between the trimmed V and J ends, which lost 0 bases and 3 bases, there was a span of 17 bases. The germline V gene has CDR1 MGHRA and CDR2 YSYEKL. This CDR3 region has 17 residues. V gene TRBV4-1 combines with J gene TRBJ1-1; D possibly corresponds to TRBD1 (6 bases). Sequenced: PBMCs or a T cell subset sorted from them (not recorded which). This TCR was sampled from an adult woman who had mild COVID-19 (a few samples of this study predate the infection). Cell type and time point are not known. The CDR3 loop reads CASSQDRVAGVDTEAFF. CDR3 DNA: TGCGCCAGCAGCCAAGATCGAGTAGCAGGGGTGGACACTGAAGCTTTCTTT.